The 22 T cell receptor beta chains presented below share a single source sample, sequenced in a study of shared clonotypes between healthy human individuals. The naive CD8 population came from CD45RO-negative cells selected for CCR7, without terminally differentiated effector memory CD45RA+ cells. Some clones are missing from TCRdb's copy, which holds only in-frame ones; the method was immunoSEQ multiplex PCR. Of 2 million to 2.5 million clones listed, 90% to 95% are singletons. Sequences were obtained from naive CD8+ T cells from PBMCs. The receptors come from a young man in good health. Some clones in this sample may be carry-over from other donors' samples.

The chain joins TRBV9 to TRBJ1-4, with D perhaps TRBD1 (5 bases). CDR1 and CDR2 from the germline V gene are SGDLS and YYNGEE. V was pared by 3 bases and J by 3 bases, with 9 bases between. There are 14 residues in the CDR3. The CDR3 DNA is TGTGCCAGCAGCGGCGGGGGACCTAATGAAAAACTGTTTTTT. Its translation: CASSGGGPNEKLFF.

The V gene is TRBV14, the J gene TRBJ2-7; 9 bases are shared with TRBD1. CDR3 length: 13 amino acids. V dropped 6 bases and J dropped 4; count of bases not matched to a gene: 4. Germline V lookup: CDR1 SGHDN, CDR2 FVKESK. CDR3 nucleotides: TGTGCCAGCAGGCGTGACAGGGGGTACGAGCAGTACTTC. Its protein product is CASRRDRGYEQYF.

The chain carries TRBV19 and TRBJ2-6, with a weak D call TRBD1 (5 bases). The germline V gene has CDR1 LNHDA and CDR2 SQIVND (reference sequence). V was shortened by 7 bases and J by 4 bases, with 11 bases between the two germline ends. The CDR3 length is 14 residues. CDR3: CASIGASGANVLTF. The CDR3 DNA reads TGTGCCAGTATTGGGGCATCGGGGGCCAACGTCCTGACTTTC.

The chain links TRBV5-1 to TRBJ1-1; no reliable D call. Trimming removed 0 bases from V and 1 base from J, with 13 bases in between. CDR1 is SGHRS and CDR2 is YFSETQ in the germline V gene. CDR3 length equals 16 residues. This CDR3 is CASSLEPARSNTEAFF. Written as DNA, the CDR3 is TGCGCCAGCAGCTTGGAGCCAGCCAGATCGAACACTGAAGCTTTCTTT.

CDR3 in amino acids: CASSKEGQPGTGGPGYNEQFF. In DNA, the CDR3 is TGTGCCAGCAGCAAAGAGGGACAACCTGGGACGGGAGGGCCCGGATACAATGAGCAGTTCTTC. The V and J genes are TRBV21-1 and TRBJ2-1; the table's D call TRBD2 went unverified against the DNA. TRBV21-1 is a listed pseudogene. This CDR3 contains 21 residues.

V is TRBV19 and J is TRBJ1-5, with 9 positions matching TRBD1. V was clipped by 8 bases and J by 4 bases; unmatched bases: 9. CDR1 is LNHDA and CDR2 is SQIVND in the germline V gene (reference sequence). The CDR3 has 15 residues. CDR3 in amino acids: CASQDRQGVNQPQHF. The CDR3 coding sequence is TGTGCCAGTCAAGACCGACAGGGGGTTAATCAGCCCCAGCATTTT.

This chain uses TRBV29-1 with TRBJ2-7; 11 positions match TRBD2. There are 11 residues in the CDR3. With V trimmed by 7 bases and J by 13 bases, 9 bases remained unmatched. The germline V gene has CDR1 SQVTM and CDR2 ANQGSEA. CDR3 coding DNA: TGCAGCGCCTTAGCGGGAGGGGGGTCTTACTTC. Protein sequence: CSALAGGGSYF.

This clone came up once. This chain connects TRBV7-8 to TRBJ2-2; 12 positions match TRBD1. The junction had 4 bases not matched to a gene; V was cut back by 5 bases and J by 6 bases. Germline CDR1 reads SGHVS; CDR2 reads FQNEAQ. The CDR3 runs 15 residues. The CDR3 spells CASSKGTGGAGELFF. The CDR3 DNA follows: TGTGCCAGCAGCAAAGGGACAGGGGGCGCCGGGGAGCTGTTTTTT.

The genes are TRBV11-2 and TRBJ1-2; no clear D gene. The CDR3 totals 15 residues. Trimming removed 1 base at V and 4 bases at J, with 13 bases between. Germline CDR1 and CDR2: SGHAT and FQNNGV. Written as DNA, the CDR3 is TGTGCCAGCAGCTTAGGAGACACCTCGTTCTATGGCTACACCTTC. This sequence encodes CASSLGDTSFYGYTF.

The J gene is TRBJ1-1, the V gene TRBV7-9; tentative D call: TRBD1 (5 bases). This CDR3 comprises 15 residues. The germline V gene has CDR1 SEHNR and CDR2 FQNEAQ (reference sequence). Between the trimmed V and J ends, which lost 1 base and 7 bases, there was a span of 16 bases. The CDR3: CASSLGQYSAREAFF. DNA for the CDR3: TGTGCCAGCAGCTTAGGACAGTACTCGGCTCGTGAAGCTTTCTTT.

This rearrangement joins TRBV10-3 to TRBJ2-5, with a weak D call TRBD2 (6 bases). Between the trimmed V and J ends, which lost 2 bases and 5 bases, there was a span of 15 bases. The CDR3 consists of 15 residues. CDR1 is ENHRY, CDR2 SYGVKD, per germline. CDR3 nucleotides: TGTGCCATCAGTGAGGCCGGGACTCAGAGGGAGACCCAGTACTTC. As protein: CAISEAGTQRETQYF.

As regards this clone: Other nucleotide sequences in the sample specify the same CDR3. The chain combines TRBV7-9 with TRBJ2-1; no clear D. The CDR3 sequence is 11 residues long. V lost 3 bases to trimming and J lost 8 bases, with 5 bases between them. Germline loops: CDR1 SEHNR, CDR2 FQNEAQ (reference sequence). CDR3 protein: CASSFGDEQFF. CDR3 coding DNA: TGTGCCAGCAGCTTTGGGGATGAGCAGTTCTTC.

The chain combines TRBV7-9 with TRBJ2-5; 9 positions agree with TRBD1. The better agreement between TRBJ2-7 and the DNA end casts doubt on the J call. The CDR3 totals 13 residues. Germline V lookup: CDR1 SEHNR, CDR2 FQNEAQ (reference sequence). CDR3 sequence: CASSWGTGYEQYF. In DNA, the CDR3 is TGTGCCAGCAGCTGGGGGACAGGGTACGAGCAGTACTTC.

The chain is built from TRBV4-3 and TRBJ2-1; 8 nucleotides align to TRBD1. J lost 5 bases, V lost 1 base, and 1 base had no gene match. Germline values: CDR1 LGHNA, CDR2 YSLEER. CDR3 size: 14 residues. The CDR3 region is CASSQGDRNNEQFF. CDR3 DNA sequence: TGCGCCAGCAGCCAAGGGGACAGGAACAATGAGCAGTTCTTC.

This rearrangement joins TRBV10-3 to TRBJ2-7; a possible D gene is TRBD1 (6 bases). This CDR3 is 15 amino acids long. The ends were cut back, 5 bases at V and 0 bases at J, with 14 bases in the middle. CDR1 and CDR2 (germline): ENHRY, SYGVKD. Here the CDR3 reads CAISSRDTSSYEQYF. The DNA of the CDR3 is TGTGCCATCAGTAGTCGGGACACCAGCTCCTACGAGCAGTACTTC.

The CDR3 DNA sequence: TGTGCCAGCAGCCCTCGAACGACTAGCGGGAGGGACACCGGGGAGCTGTTTTTT. Protein: CASSPRTTSGRDTGELFF. The gene calls are TRBV7-2 and TRBJ2-2; 14 positions agree with TRBD2. The germline V gene encodes CDR1 SGHTA and CDR2 FQGNSA. CDR3 length: 18 amino acids. Unmatched junction bases numbered 8, after V lost 5 bases and J lost 3 bases.

Note on this clone: The same CDR3 can be traced to other DNA sequences in this sample. The CDR3 DNA follows: TGTGCCAGCAGCCTCCGACAGGGGGCGCGAGAGACCCAGTACTTC. Translating gives CASSLRQGARETQYF. The genes are TRBV7-9 and TRBJ2-5; TRBD1 matches 10 bases. The CDR3 totals 15 residues. CDR1 SEHNR and CDR2 FQNEAQ come from the germline V gene (reference sequence). J was trimmed by 4 bases and V by 5 bases; bases with no gene match: 7.

This chain links TRBV11-2 with TRBJ2-3; 7 bases are shared with TRBD1. Germline loops: CDR1 SGHAT, CDR2 FQNNGV. This CDR3 is 15 amino acids long. V gave up 6 bases and J gave up 4 bases; unmatched junction bases: 10. The CDR3 DNA reads as TGTGCCAGCAGTAGGACAGGTCATGGGGCAGATACGCAGTATTTT. It specifies CASSRTGHGADTQYF. Full variable domain (outside the CDR3, taken from reference TRBV11-2 and TRBJ2-3): EAGVAQSPRYKIIEKRQSVAFWCNPISGHATLYWYQQILGQGPKLLIQFQNNGVVDDSQLPKDRFSAERLKGVDSTLKIQPAKLEDSAVYLCASSRTGHGADTQYFGPGTRLTVL.

The CDR3: CASSGVRGGNQPQHF. Here the CDR3 DNA reads TGTGCCAGCAGTGGAGTCCGGGGCGGCAATCAGCCCCAGCATTTT. The chain combines TRBV6-1 with TRBJ1-5; D is perhaps TRBD1 (5 bases). The germline V gene encodes CDR1 MNHNS and CDR2 SASEGT. V lost 4 bases and J 2 bases, leaving 12 bases between the germline ends. This CDR3 is 15 amino acids long.

The chain employs TRBV4-1 and TRBJ1-2; 7 bases align to TRBD1. The CDR3 contains 15 residues. Germline V gene sequence: CDR1 MGHRA, CDR2 YSYEKL. The V and J ends lost 4 bases and 4 bases, in that order; junction bases with no gene match: 9. CDR3 in DNA: TGCGCCAGCAGCCCATACACAGGGGAAGGCTATGGCTACACCTTC. Translating it yields CASSPYTGEGYGYTF.

The V and J genes are TRBV6-6 and TRBJ2-7; no clear D. Germline CDR1 is MNHNY and CDR2 is SVGAGI (reference sequence). Trimming pared 5 bases from V and 3 bases from J, leaving 8 bases between. The CDR3 is 12 residues long. The CDR3 coding sequence is TGTGCCAGCAGTATTGATGGCTACGAGCAGTACTTC. It encodes CASSIDGYEQYF.

This rearrangement joins TRBV27 to TRBJ2-7; D possibly corresponds to TRBD1 (6 bases). The V end lost 1 base, the J end lost 2 bases, and 12 bases lay between the germline ends. In germline, CDR1 is MNHEY, CDR2 SMNVEV (reference sequence). This CDR3 spans 15 amino acids. Here the CDR3 reads CASSLLGGGPYEQYF. The CDR3 DNA follows: TGTGCCAGCAGTTTATTAGGGGGTGGGCCCTACGAGCAGTACTTC.